These T cell receptor beta chains were read from a single sample in a study of cytomegalovirus exposure and HLA in healthy donors. Profiled with immunoSEQ multiplex PCR; TCRdb holds only in-frame clones, not every one. The table has about 100,000 clones, about 75% seen once. Input material: PBMCs. These receptor sequences come from a man in his forties in good health and CMV-seropositive. Each CDR3 is given with its conserved first and last residue. A D gene is named only where the DNA matches it firmly. Rows may omit the clone size; those that give it use once, few, many or a size class.

TGTGCCATCAGCCCTGGACTAGCGGGATCTTGCGAGCAGTTCTTC CAISPGLAGSCEQFF NA TRBJ2-1 TRBD2 TRBV10-3
TGCGCCAGCAGCCAAGGGGCGGGGTACAATGAGCAGTTCTTC CASSQGAGYNEQFF NA TRBJ2-1 NA TRBV4-1
TGTGCCAGCAGCTTAAACGGGAGGGTGAAAGGCGAGCAGTACTTC CASSLNGRVKGEQYF NA TRBJ2-7 TRBD2 TRBV7-2
TGTGCCAGCAGCTCCCCCCCGACTAGCGGGGGGGCAGATACGCAGTATTTT CASSSPPTSGGADTQYF few TRBJ2-3 TRBD2 TRBV5-5
TGCGCCAGCAGCCAGTCCCGACAGGGGGCCGCCGGCGGGCAGTACTTC CASSQSRQGAAGGQYF NA TRBJ2-7 TRBD1 TRBV4-1
TGTGCCAGCAGTGATGCGTCAGATACGCAGTATTTT CASSDASDTQYF NA TRBJ2-3 NA TRBV2
TGTGCCAGCAGTGTGGGCAGGGGTTCGTACGAGCAGTACTTC CASSVGRGSYEQYF NA TRBJ2-7 NA TRBV2
TGTGCCAGCAGGAGCTTAACAGATACGCAGTATTTT CASRSLTDTQYF NA TRBJ2-3 NA TRBV6-5
TGTGCCAGCAGCGCACAGGGGGCGTTGAACACTGAAGCTTTCTTT CASSAQGALNTEAFF NA TRBJ1-1 TRBD1 TRBV9
TGTGCCAGCTCACCAAGCCAGGGAGGGGAGACCCAGTACTTC CASSPSQGGETQYF NA TRBJ2-5 TRBD2 TRBV18
TGTGCCAGCAGTCCTACGAAGGGGACAGGGACGGGAGAGCAGTACTTC CASSPTKGTGTGEQYF NA TRBJ2-7 TRBD1 TRBV28
TGTGCCAGCAGCGTTGGGGCAGAGAACACTGAAGCTTTCTTT CASSVGAENTEAFF NA TRBJ1-1 NA TRBV9
TGTGCCAGCAGTCCACCTCAGACACGGACACTCTATGGCTACACCTTC CASSPPQTRTLYGYTF NA TRBJ1-2 NA TRBV28
TGTGCCAGCAGCTCGACAGGGGGCTACGAGCAGTACTTC CASSSTGGYEQYF NA TRBJ2-7 TRBD1 TRBV7-3
TGTGCCAGCCGGGTTTGGGGCCTGAACACTGAAGCTTTCTTT CASRVWGLNTEAFF few TRBJ1-1 NA TRBV6-1
TGTGCCAGCAGTATCCAGAACACTGAAGCTTTCTTT CASSIQNTEAFF NA TRBJ1-1 NA TRBV6-1
TGTGCCAGCAGCTCCGGACTAGCGGGGGGGAGCTACGAGCAGTACTTC CASSSGLAGGSYEQYF NA TRBJ2-7 TRBD2 TRBV11-2
TGTGCTAGTGGTTTGTCGGGGGACGCAGATACGCAGTATTTT CASGLSGDADTQYF NA TRBJ2-3 NA TRBV12-5
TGTGCCAGCAGCCTCGACAGGACCTACAATGAGCAGTTCTTC CASSLDRTYNEQFF NA TRBJ2-1 NA TRBV5-4
TGTGCCAGCAGCTTAGGCCCCGACAGGATAGACACTGAAGCTTTCTTT CASSLGPDRIDTEAFF NA TRBJ1-1 NA TRBV7-9
TGTGCCAGCAGCGTAGCAGGGGGCATAAACACCGGGGAACTGTTTTTT CASSVAGGINTGELFF NA TRBJ2-2 TRBD1 TRBV9
TGTGCCAGCAGGGGGACAGGCCCCGTAGAAGCTTTCTTT CASRGTGPVEAFF NA TRBJ1-1 TRBD1 TRBV28
TGCGCCAGCAGCCAAGGAGGACTAGCGGGGGATTCCTACGAGCAGTACTTC CASSQGGLAGDSYEQYF NA TRBJ2-7 TRBD2 TRBV4-1
TGTGCCAGCAGCCCCGCCCCCAGAATGGCTTTCTTT CASSPAPRMAFF NA TRBJ1-1 NA TRBV11-1
TGTGCCAGCAACTCAGACAGGGGACGGAATCAGCCCCAGCATTTT CASNSDRGRNQPQHF NA TRBJ1-5 TRBD1 TRBV2
TGTGCCAGCAGTGGCTTCGCGGGGAGGTCTTACAATGAGCAGTTCTTC CASSGFAGRSYNEQFF once TRBJ2-1 NA TRBV6-1
TGTGCCAGCTCCGGACAGGGGGTAAATTCACCCCTCCACTTT CASSGQGVNSPLHF few TRBJ1-6 TRBD1 TRBV18
TGTGCCAGCAGCCCCCGGGACTATTCCACAGATACGCAGTATTTT CASSPRDYSTDTQYF NA TRBJ2-3 TRBD2 TRBV9
TGTGCCAGCATCCCAGCGGGGGGGCGATTCTCCTACGAGCAGTACTTC CASIPAGGRFSYEQYF NA TRBJ2-7 TRBD2 TRBV28
TGCGCCAGCAGCTTAGGGACTAACCGGGTAGGCTATGAGCAGTTCTTC CASSLGTNRVGYEQFF NA TRBJ2-1 TRBD2 TRBV5-1
TGTGCCAGCAGCTTCCAGGTGCCTGAAGCTTTCTTT CASSFQVPEAFF few TRBJ1-1 NA TRBV7-9
TGCGCCAGCAGCCAAGTGGGGGCTGCGGGACAGGGGGCCTACGAGCAGTACTTC CASSQVGAAGQGAYEQYF NA TRBJ2-7 TRBD1 TRBV4-1
TGTGCCAGCAGGAAGAGCTCCTACAATGAGCAGTTCTTC CASRKSSYNEQFF NA TRBJ2-1 NA TRBV27
TGTGCCAGCGCCCGGGACAGCAAATATGGCTACACCTTC CASARDSKYGYTF few TRBJ1-2 TRBD1 TRBV6-5
TGTGCCAGCAGTGGAAGAGGGTCGGCTGAAAAACTGTTTTTT CASSGRGSAEKLFF NA TRBJ1-4 NA TRBV2
TGTGCCAGCAGCCCACTGACAGGAGAGACCCAGTACTTC CASSPLTGETQYF NA TRBJ2-5 NA TRBV7-6